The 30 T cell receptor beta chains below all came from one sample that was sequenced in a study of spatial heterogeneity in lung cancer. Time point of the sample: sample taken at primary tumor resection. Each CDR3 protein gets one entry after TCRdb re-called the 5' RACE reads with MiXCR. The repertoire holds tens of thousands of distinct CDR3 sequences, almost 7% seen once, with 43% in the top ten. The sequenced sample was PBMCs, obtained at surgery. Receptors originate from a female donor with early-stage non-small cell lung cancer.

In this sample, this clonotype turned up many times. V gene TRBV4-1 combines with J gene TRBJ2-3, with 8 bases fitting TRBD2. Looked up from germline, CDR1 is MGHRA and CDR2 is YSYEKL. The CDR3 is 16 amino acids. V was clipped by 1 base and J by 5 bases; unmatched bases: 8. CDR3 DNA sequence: TGCGCCAGCAGCCAAGGAGCGACTAGCGTTGAAGATACGCAGTATTTT. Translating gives CASSQGATSVEDTQYF.

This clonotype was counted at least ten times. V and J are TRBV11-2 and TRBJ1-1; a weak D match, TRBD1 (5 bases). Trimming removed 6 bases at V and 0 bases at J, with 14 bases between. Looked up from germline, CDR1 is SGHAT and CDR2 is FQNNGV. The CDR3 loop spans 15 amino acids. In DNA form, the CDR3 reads TGTGCCAGCAGAGGGACGGGCCTTATGAACACTGAAGCTTTCTTT. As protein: CASRGTGLMNTEAFF.

The CDR3 DNA is TGTGCACGGAAGGGGGCATCCGAAGCTTTCTTT. This encodes CARKGASEAFF. The rearrangement joins TRBV30 to TRBJ1-1, with 7 bases that match TRBD1. Germline assignment: CDR1 GTSNPN and CDR2 SVGIG (reference sequence). The CDR3 is 11 residues long.

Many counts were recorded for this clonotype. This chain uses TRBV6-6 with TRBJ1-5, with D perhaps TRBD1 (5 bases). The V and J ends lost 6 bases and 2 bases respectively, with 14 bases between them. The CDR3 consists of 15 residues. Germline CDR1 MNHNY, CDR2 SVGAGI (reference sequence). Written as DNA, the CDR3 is TGTGCCAGCAGAGCGGGGGATAATGGCAATCAGCCCCAGCATTTT. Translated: CASRAGDNGNQPQHF.

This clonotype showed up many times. The CDR3 nucleotides read TGCAGTCCGGCGGGACCAACCTACGAGCAGTACTTC. Encoded protein: CSPAGPTYEQYF. This sequence joins TRBV20-1 and TRBJ2-7, with D possibly being TRBD2 (6 bases). The CDR3 is 12 amino acids. Trimming stripped 8 bases from V and 2 bases from J, with 13 bases between. Germline assignment: CDR1 DFQATT and CDR2 SNEGSKA (reference sequence).

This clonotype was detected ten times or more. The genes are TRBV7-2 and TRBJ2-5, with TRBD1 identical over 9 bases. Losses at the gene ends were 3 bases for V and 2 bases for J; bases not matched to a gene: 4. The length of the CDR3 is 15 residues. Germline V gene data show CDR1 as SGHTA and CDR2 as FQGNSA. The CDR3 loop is CASSLGQGTQETQYF. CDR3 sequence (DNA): TGTGCCAGCAGCTTGGGACAGGGAACACAAGAGACCCAGTACTTC.

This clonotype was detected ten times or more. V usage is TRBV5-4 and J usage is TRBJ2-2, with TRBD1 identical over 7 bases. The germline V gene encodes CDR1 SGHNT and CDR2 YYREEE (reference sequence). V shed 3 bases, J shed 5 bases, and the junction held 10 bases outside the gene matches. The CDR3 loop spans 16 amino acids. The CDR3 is CASSYGTVSRTGELFF. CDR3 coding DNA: TGTGCCAGCAGCTATGGGACAGTAAGCAGGACCGGGGAGCTGTTTTTT.

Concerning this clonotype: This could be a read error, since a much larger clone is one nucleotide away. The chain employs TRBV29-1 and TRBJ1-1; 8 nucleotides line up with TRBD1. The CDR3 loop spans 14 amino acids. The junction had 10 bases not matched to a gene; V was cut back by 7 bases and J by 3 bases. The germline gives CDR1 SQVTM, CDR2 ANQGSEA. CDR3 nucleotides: TGCAGCGCACGGTCAGGGGGCGCGGACACTGAAGCTTTCTTT. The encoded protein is CSARSGGADTEAFF.

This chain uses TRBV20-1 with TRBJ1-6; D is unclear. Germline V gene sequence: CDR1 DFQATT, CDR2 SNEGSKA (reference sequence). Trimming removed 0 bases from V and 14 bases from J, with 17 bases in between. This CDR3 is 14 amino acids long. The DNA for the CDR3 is TGCAGTGCTAGAGATGGGTCCCCCCTTTCTTCCCTCCACTTT. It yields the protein CSARDGSPLSSLHF.

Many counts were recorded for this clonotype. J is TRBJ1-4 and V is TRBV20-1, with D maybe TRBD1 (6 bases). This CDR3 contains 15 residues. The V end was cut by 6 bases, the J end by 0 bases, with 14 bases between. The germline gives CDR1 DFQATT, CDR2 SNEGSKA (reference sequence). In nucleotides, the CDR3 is TGCAGTGCCGACCAAAGACAGGCAACTAATGAAAAACTGTTTTTT. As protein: CSADQRQATNEKLFF.

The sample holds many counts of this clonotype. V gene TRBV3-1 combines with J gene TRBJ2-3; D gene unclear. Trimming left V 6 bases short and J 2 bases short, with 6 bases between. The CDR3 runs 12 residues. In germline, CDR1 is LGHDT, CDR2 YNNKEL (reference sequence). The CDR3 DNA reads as TGTGCCAGCAGTCTTTACACAGATACGCAGTATTTT. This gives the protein CASSLYTDTQYF.

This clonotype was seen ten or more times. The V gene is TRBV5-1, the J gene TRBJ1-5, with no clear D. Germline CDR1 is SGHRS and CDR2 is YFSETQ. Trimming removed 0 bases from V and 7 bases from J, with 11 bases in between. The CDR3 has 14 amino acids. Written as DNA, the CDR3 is TGCGCCAGCAGCTTGGAAGGGTATGGGCAGCCCCAGCATTTT. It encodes CASSLEGYGQPQHF.

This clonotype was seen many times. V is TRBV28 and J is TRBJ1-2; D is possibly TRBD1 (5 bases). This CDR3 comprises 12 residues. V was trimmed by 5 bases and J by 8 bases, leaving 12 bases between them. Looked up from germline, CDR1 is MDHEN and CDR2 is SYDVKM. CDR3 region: CASSRRGGGYTF. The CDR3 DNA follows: TGTGCCAGCAGTAGAAGGGGAGGGGGCTACACCTTC.

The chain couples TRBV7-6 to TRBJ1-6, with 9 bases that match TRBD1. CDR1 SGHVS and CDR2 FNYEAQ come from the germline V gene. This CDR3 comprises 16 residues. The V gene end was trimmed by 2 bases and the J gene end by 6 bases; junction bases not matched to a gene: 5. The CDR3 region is CASSLWGQGGNSPLHF. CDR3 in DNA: TGTGCCAGCAGCTTATGGGGACAGGGCGGTAATTCACCCCTCCACTTT.

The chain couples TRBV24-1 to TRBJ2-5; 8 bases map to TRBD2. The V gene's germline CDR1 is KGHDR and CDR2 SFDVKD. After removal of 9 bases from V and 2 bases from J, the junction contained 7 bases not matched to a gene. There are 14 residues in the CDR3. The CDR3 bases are TGTGCCACCTCGTTAGCGGGGCGGCAAGAGACCCAGTACTTC. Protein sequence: CATSLAGRQETQYF.

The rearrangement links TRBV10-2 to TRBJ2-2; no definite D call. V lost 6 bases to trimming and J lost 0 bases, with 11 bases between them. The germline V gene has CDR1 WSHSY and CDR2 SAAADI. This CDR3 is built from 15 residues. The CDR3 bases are TGCGCCAGCAGGCCCACTCCCGCGAACACCGGGGAGCTGTTTTTT. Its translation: CASRPTPANTGELFF.

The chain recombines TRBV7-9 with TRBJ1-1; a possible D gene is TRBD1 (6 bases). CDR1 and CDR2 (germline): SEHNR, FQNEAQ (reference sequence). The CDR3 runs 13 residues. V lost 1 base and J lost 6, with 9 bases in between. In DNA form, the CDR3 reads TGTGCCAGCAGCTTAGTGGCAGGGGCTGAAGCTTTCTTT. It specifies CASSLVAGAEAFF.

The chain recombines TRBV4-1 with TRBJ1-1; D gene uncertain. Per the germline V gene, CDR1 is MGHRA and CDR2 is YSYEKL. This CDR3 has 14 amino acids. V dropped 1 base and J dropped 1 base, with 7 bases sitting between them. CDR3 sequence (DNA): TGCGCCAGCAGCCAAGCCCCGGCGAACACTGAAGCTTTCTTT. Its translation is CASSQAPANTEAFF.

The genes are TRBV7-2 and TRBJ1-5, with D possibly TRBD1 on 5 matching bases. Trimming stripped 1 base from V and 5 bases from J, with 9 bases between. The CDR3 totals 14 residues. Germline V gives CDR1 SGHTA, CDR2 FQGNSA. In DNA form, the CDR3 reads TGTGCCAGCAGCTTAGATGGCAGGGATCAGCCCCAGCATTTT. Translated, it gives CASSLDGRDQPQHF.

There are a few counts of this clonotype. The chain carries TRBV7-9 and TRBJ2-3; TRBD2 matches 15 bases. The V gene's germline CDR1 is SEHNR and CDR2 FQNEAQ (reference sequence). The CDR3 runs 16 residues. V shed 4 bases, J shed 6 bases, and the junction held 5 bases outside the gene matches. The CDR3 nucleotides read TGTGCCAGCAGCTCAGGGACTAGCGGGGGGCTTGATACGCAGTATTTT. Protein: CASSSGTSGGLDTQYF.

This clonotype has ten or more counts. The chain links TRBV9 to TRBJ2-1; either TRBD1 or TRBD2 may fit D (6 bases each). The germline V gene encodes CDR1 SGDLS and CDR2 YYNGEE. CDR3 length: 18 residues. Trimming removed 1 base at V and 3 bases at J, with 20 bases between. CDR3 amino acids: CASSVTLVSGADYNEQFF. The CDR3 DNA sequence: TGTGCCAGCAGCGTAACTCTCGTTTCGGGGGCCGACTACAATGAGCAGTTCTTC.

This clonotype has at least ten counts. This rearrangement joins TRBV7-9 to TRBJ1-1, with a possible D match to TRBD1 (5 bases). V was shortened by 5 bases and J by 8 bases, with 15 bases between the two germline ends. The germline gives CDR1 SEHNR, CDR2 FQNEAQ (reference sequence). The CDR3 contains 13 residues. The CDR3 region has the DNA TGTGCCAGCAGCGTAGACGGGGGAAGGGAAGCTTTCTTT. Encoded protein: CASSVDGGREAFF. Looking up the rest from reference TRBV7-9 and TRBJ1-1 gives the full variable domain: DTGVSQNPRHKITKRGQNVTFRCDPISEHNRLYWYRQTLGQGPEFLTYFQNEAQLEKSRLLSDRFSAERPKGSFSTLEIQRTEQGDSAMYLCASSVDGGREAFFGQGTRLTVV.

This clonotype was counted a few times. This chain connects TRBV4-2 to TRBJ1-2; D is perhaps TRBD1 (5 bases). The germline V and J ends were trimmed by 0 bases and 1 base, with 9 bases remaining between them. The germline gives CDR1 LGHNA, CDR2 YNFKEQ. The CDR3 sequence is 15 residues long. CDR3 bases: TGTGCCAGCAGCCAAGATGGCGGGGGTAACTATGGCTACACCTTC. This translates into CASSQDGGGNYGYTF.

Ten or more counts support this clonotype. The CDR3 DNA is TGTGCCAGCAGCTTCCTTCCCGGGGTTCGGGATTCACCCCTCCACTTT. It specifies CASSFLPGVRDSPLHF. The chain uses TRBV7-2 and TRBJ1-6; D unclear. V was pared by 3 bases and J by 8 bases, with 17 bases between. CDR1 SGHTA and CDR2 FQGNSA come from the germline V gene. The CDR3 loop spans 16 amino acids. The whole variable domain, remainder taken from reference TRBV7-2 and TRBJ1-6, is GAGVSQSPSNKVTEKGKDVELRCDPISGHTALYWYRQSLGQGLEFLIYFQGNSAPDKSGLPSDRFSAERTGGSVSTLTIQRTQQEDSAVYLCASSFLPGVRDSPLHFGNGTRLTVT.

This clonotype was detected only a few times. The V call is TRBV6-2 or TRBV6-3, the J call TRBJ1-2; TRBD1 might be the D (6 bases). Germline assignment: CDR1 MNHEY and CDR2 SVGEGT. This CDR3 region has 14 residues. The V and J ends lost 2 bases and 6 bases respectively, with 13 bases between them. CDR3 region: CASSYGGRGNGYTF. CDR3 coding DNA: TGTGCCAGCAGTTACGGGGGGCGAGGCAATGGCTACACCTTC.

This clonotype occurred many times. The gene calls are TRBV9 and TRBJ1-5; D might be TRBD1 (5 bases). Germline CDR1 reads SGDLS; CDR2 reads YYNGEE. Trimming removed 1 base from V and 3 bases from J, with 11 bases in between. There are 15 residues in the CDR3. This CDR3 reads CASSVFPGLNQPQHF. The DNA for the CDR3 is TGTGCCAGCAGCGTATTTCCAGGGCTCAATCAGCCCCAGCATTTT.

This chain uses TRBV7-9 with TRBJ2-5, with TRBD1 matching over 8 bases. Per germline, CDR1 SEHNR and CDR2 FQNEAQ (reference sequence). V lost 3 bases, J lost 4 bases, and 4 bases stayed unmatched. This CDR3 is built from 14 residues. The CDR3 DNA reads TGTGCCAGCAGCTTCCAGGGGGCCGGAGAGACCCAGTACTTC. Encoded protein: CASSFQGAGETQYF.

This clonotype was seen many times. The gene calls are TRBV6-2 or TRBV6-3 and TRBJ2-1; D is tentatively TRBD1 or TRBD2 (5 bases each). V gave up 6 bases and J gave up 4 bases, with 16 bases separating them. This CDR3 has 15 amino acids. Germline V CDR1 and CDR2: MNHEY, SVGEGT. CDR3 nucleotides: TGTGCCAGCAGCCATGGGACCCCTAGTTACAATGAGCAGTTCTTC. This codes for CASSHGTPSYNEQFF.

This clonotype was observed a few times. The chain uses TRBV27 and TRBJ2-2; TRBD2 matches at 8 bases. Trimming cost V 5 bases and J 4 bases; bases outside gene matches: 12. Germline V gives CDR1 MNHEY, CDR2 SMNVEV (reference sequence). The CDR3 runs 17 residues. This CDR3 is CASSKGRGGAPTGELFF. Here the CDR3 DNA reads TGTGCCAGCAGTAAGGGTCGGGGGGGAGCCCCCACCGGGGAGCTGTTTTTT.

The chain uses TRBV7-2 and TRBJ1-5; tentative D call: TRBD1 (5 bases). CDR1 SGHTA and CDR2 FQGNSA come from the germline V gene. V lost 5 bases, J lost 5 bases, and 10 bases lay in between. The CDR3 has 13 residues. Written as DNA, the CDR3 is TGTGCCAGCAGCCCTCAGGGATATCAGCCCCAGCATTTT. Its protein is CASSPQGYQPQHF.